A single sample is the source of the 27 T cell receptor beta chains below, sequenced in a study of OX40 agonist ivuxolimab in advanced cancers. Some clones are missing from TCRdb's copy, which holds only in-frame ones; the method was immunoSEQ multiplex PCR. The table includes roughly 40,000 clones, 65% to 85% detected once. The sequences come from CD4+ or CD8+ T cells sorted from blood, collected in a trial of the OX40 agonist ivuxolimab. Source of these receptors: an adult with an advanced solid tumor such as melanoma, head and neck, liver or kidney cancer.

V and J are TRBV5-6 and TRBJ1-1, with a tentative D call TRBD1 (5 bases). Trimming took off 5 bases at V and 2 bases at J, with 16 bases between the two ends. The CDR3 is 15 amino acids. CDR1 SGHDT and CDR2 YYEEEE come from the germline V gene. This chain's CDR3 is CASRWGPDANTEAFF. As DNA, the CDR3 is TGTGCCAGCAGATGGGGACCGGATGCTAACACTGAAGCTTTCTTT. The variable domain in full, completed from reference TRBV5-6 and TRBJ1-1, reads DAGVTQSPTHLIKTRGQQVTLRCSPKSGHDTVSWYQQALGQGPQFIFQYYEEEERQRGNFPDRFSGHQFPNYSSELNVNALLLGDSALYLCASRWGPDANTEAFFGQGTRLTVV.

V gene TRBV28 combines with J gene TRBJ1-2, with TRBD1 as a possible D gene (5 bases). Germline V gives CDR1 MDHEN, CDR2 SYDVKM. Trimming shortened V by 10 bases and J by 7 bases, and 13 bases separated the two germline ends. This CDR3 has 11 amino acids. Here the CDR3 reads CATRGVIGYTF. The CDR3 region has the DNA TGTGCCACCCGGGGGGTAATTGGCTACACCTTC.

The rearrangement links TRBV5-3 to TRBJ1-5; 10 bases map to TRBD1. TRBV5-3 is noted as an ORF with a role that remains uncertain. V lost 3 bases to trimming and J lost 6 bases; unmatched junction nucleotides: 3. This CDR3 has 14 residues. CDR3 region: CARSSWDRGQPQHF. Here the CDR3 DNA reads TGTGCCAGAAGCTCTTGGGACAGGGGTCAGCCCCAGCATTTT.

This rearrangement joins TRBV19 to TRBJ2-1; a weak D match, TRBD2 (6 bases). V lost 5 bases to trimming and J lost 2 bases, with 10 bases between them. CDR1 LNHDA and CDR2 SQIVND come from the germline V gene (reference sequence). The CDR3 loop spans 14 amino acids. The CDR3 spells CASSDGSAYNEQFF. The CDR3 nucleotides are TGTGCCAGTAGTGACGGGAGCGCCTACAATGAGCAGTTCTTC. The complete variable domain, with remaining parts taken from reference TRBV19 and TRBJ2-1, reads DGGITQSPKYLFRKEGQNVTLSCEQNLNHDAMYWYRQDPGQGLRLIYYSQIVNDFQKGDIAEGYSVSREKKESFPLTVTSAQKNPTAFYLCASSDGSAYNEQFFGPGTRLTVL.

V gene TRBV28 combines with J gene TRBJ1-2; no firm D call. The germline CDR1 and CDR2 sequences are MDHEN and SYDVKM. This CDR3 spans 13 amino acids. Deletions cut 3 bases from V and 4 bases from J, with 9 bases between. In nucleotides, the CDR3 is TGTGCCAGCAGTTTCGGCCAGCCCTATGGCTACACCTTC. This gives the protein CASSFGQPYGYTF.

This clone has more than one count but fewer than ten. Here the CDR3 DNA reads TGTGCCAGCAGTCAACAGGGTACGAAAGATGGCTACACCTTC. Translating gives CASSQQGTKDGYTF. The chain links TRBV2 to TRBJ1-2; TRBD1 might be the D (6 bases). Trimming pared 5 bases from V and 6 bases from J, leaving 16 bases between. The V gene's germline CDR1 is SNHLY and CDR2 FYNNEI. The CDR3 has 14 residues.

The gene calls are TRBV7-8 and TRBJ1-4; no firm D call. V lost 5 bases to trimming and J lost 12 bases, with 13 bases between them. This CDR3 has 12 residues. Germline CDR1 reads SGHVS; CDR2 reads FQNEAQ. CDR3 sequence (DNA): TGTGCCAGCAGCCTTGACGGGATGCAACTGTTTTTT. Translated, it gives CASSLDGMQLFF.

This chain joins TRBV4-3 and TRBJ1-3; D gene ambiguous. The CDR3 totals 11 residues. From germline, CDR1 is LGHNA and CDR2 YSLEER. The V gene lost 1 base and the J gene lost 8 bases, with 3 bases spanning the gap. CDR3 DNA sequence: TGCGCCAGCAGCCAAGGTGACACCATATATTTT. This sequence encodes CASSQGDTIYF.

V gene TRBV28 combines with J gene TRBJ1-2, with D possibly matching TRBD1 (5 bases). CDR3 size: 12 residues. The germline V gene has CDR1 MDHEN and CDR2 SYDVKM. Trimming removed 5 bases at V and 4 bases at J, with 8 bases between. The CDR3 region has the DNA TGTGCCAGCAGTGCGGACACCTATGGCTACACCTTC. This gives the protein CASSADTYGYTF.

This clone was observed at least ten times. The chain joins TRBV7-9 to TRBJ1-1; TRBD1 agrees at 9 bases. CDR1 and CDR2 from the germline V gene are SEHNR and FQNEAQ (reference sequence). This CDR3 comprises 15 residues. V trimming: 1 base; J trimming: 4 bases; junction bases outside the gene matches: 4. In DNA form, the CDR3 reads TGTGCCAGCAGCTTAGGCGGACAGGGGAGCACTGAAGCTTTCTTT. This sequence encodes CASSLGGQGSTEAFF.

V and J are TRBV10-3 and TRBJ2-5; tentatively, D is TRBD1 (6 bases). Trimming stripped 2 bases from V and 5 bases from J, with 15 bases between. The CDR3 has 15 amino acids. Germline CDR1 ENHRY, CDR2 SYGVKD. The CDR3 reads CAISERGGAGETQYF. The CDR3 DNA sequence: TGTGCCATCAGTGAGAGAGGGGGAGCAGGTGAGACCCAGTACTTC.

The CDR3 loop reads CASRISGSSEKLFF. CDR3 nucleotides: TGTGCCAGCAGGATATCAGGGTCTAGTGAAAAACTGTTTTTT. The chain recombines TRBV7-9 with TRBJ1-4; a possible D gene is TRBD1 (5 bases). This CDR3 contains 14 residues. Trimming took 6 bases from V and 7 from J, leaving 15 bases between them. Germline V gene lookup returns CDR1 SEHNR and CDR2 FQNEAQ (reference sequence). The entire variable domain, with the rest obtained from reference TRBV7-9 and TRBJ1-4, is as follows: DTGVSQNPRHKITKRGQNVTFRCDPISEHNRLYWYRQTLGQGPEFLTYFQNEAQLEKSRLLSDRFSAERPKGSFSTLEIQRTEQGDSAMYLCASRISGSSEKLFFGSGTQLSVL.

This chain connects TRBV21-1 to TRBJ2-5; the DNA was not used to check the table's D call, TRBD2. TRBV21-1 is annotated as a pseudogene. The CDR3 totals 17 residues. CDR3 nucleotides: TGTGCCAGCAGCAAAGAGGACCCGGGGGGCGCAGGGGAGACCCAGTACTTC. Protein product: CASSKEDPGGAGETQYF.

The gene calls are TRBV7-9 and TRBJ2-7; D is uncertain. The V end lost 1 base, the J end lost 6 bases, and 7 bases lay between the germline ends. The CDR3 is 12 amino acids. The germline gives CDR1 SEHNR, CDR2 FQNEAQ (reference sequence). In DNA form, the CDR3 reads TGTGCCAGCAGCTTAGTAGATGTCGAGCAGTACTTC. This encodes CASSLVDVEQYF.

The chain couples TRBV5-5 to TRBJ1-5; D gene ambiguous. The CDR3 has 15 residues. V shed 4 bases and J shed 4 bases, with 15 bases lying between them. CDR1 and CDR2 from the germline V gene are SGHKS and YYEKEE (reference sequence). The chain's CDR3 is CASSRDPGNNQPQHF. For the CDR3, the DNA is TGTGCCAGCAGCCGTGATCCAGGAAATAATCAGCCCCAGCATTTT.

Here the CDR3 DNA reads TGTGCCAGCAGCAAAGCGGTCAAGGGGTCGACTAATGAAAAACTGTTTTTT. It yields the protein CASSKAVKGSTNEKLFF. The rearrangement links TRBV21-1 to TRBJ1-4; the table's D call, TRBD1, was not checked against the DNA. TRBV21-1 is shown as a pseudogene. The CDR3 contains 17 residues.

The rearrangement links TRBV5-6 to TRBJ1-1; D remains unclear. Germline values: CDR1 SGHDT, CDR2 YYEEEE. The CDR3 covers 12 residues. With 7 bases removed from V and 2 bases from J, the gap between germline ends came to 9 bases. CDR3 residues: CASHRVNTEAFF. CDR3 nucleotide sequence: TGTGCCAGCCACAGAGTCAACACTGAAGCTTTCTTT.

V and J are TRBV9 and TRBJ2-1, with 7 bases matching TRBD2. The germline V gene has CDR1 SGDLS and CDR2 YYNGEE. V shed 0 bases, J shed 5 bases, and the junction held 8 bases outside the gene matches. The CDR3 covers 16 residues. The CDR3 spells CASSVAGGGMHNEQFF. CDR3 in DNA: TGTGCCAGCAGCGTAGCTGGGGGGGGGATGCACAATGAGCAGTTCTTC. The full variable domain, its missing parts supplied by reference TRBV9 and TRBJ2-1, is DSGVTQTPKHLITATGQRVTLRCSPRSGDLSVYWYQQSLDQGLQFLIQYYNGEERAKGNILERFSAQQFPDLHSELNLSSLELGDSALYFCASSVAGGGMHNEQFFGPGTRLTVL.

For the CDR3, the DNA is TGTGCCAGCAGCTTTGGGGGCACCTACGAGCAGTACTTC. Protein sequence: CASSFGGTYEQYF. The rearrangement joins TRBV7-8 to TRBJ2-7; D may be TRBD1 (6 bases). CDR1 is SGHVS, CDR2 FQNEAQ, per germline. CDR3 length: 13 residues. V was cut by 3 bases and J by 2 bases, with 8 bases left in between. The full variable domain, completed using reference TRBV7-8 and TRBJ2-7, is GAGVSQSPRYKVAKRGQDVALRCDPISGHVSLFWYQQALGQGPEFLTYFQNEAQLDKSGLPSDRFFAERPEGSVSTLKIQRTQQEDSAVYLCASSFGGTYEQYFGPGTRLTVT.

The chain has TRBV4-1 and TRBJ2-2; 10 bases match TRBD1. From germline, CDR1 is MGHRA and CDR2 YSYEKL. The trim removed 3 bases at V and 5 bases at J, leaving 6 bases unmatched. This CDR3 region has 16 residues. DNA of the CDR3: TGCGCCAGCAGCCACCCCCCGGGACAGGGGACCGGGGAGCTGTTTTTT. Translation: CASSHPPGQGTGELFF.

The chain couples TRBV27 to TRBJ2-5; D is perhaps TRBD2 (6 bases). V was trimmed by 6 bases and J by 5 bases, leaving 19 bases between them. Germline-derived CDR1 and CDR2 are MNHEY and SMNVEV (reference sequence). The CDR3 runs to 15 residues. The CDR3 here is CASRPLPSVGETQYF. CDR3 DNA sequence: TGTGCCAGCAGACCACTACCTAGCGTTGGCGAGACCCAGTACTTC.

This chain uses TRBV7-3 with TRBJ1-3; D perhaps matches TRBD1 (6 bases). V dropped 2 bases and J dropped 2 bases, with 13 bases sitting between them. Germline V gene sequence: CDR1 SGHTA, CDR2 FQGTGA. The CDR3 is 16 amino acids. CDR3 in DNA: TGTGCCAGCAGCTTAGGGGGCAGAGAGACTGGAAACACCATATATTTT. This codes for CASSLGGRETGNTIYF. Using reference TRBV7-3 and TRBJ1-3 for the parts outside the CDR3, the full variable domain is GAGVSQTPSNKVTEKGKYVELRCDPISGHTALYWYRQSLGQGPEFLIYFQGTGAADDSGLPNDRFFAVRPEGSVSTLKIQRTERGDSAVYLCASSLGGRETGNTIYFGEGSWLTVV.

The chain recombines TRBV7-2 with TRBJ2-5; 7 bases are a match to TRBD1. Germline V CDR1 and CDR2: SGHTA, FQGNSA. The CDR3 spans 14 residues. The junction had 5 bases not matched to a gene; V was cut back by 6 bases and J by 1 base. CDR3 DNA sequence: TGTGCCAGCAGGGTTAGGGGGCCCCAAGAGACCCAGTACTTC. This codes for CASRVRGPQETQYF. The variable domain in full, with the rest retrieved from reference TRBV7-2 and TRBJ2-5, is GAGVSQSPSNKVTEKGKDVELRCDPISGHTALYWYRQSLGQGLEFLIYFQGNSAPDKSGLPSDRFSAERTGGSVSTLTIQRTQQEDSAVYLCASRVRGPQETQYFGPGTRLLVL.

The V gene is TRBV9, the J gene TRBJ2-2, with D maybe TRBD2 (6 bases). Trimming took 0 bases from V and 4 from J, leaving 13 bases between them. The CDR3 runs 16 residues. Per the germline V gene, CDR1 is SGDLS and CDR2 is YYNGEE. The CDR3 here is CASSVESGVGTGELFF. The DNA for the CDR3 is TGTGCCAGCAGCGTAGAATCGGGGGTAGGCACCGGGGAGCTGTTTTTT. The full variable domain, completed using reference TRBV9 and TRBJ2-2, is DSGVTQTPKHLITATGQRVTLRCSPRSGDLSVYWYQQSLDQGLQFLIQYYNGEERAKGNILERFSAQQFPDLHSELNLSSLELGDSALYFCASSVESGVGTGELFFGEGSRLTVL.

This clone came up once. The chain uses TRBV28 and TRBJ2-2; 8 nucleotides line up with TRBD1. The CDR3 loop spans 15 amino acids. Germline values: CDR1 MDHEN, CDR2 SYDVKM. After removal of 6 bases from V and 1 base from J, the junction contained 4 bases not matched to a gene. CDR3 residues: CASSSGQGNTGELFF. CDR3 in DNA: TGTGCCAGCAGCTCAGGACAGGGGAACACCGGGGAGCTGTTTTTT.

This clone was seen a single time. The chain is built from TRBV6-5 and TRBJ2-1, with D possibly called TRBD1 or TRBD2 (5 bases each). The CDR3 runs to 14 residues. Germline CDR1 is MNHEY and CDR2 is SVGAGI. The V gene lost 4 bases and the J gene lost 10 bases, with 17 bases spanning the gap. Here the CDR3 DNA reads TGTGCCAGCAGTTCCGGGGTGGGGGTTGGGGAGCAGTTCTTC. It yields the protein CASSSGVGVGEQFF.

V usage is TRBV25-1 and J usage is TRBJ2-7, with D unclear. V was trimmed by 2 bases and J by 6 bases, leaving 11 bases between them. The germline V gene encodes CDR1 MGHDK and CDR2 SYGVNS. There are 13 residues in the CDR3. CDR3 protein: CASSEGKPSEQYF. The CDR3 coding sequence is TGTGCCAGCAGTGAAGGAAAGCCTTCCGAGCAGTACTTC.